This T cell receptor beta chain is from a study of beta chain features in type 1 diabetes. Findings of the study overall: Cells that show high TCR expression could be over-represented by cDNA sequencing.

Germline V gene lookup returns CDR1 SGHTA and CDR2 FQGTGA. Trimming removed 5 bases from V and 4 bases from J; junction bases left unmatched: 10. The CDR3 consists of 15 residues. This clone showed up just a few times. Its target is not known. Reverse transcription of all isolated RNA meant that expressed TCRB transcripts were sequenced. Profiled with immunoSEQ multiplex PCR; TCRdb holds only in-frame clones, not every one. Of around 500,000 clones detected, around 10% appear once; the ten largest clones hold 0.045% to 0.05%. The sequence derives from a woman aged 18-29 years in good health. The chain combines TRBV7-3 with TRBJ2-5; 7 nucleotides match TRBD2. Sequencing was performed on naive CD4+ T cells from blood. Written as DNA, the CDR3 is TGTGCCAGCAGCCCGGGGGGACTACCGAGAGAGACCCAGTACTTC. Protein sequence: CASSPGGLPRETQYF. The full variable domain, in which reference TRBV7-3 and TRBJ2-5 provide the parts outside the CDR3, is GAGVSQTPSNKVTEKGKYVELRCDPISGHTALYWYRQSLGQGPEFLIYFQGTGAADDSGLPNDRFFAVRPEGSVSTLKIQRTERGDSAVYLCASSPGGLPRETQYFGPGTRLLVL.